This TCR beta chain emerged from a study of T cells after yellow fever vaccination. Study summary: Any fraction with a low cell number was prepared using SMART-Seq v4 Ultra Low Input.

This clonotype occurred a few times. The target antigen is unknown. Making TCR cDNA involved 5'RACE template switching, which added UMIs and a universal primer site. MiXCR, run by TCRdb on the 5' RACE reads, gives a single entry per CDR3 protein. The sample lists around 500,000 distinct CDR3 sequences, 20% to 25% occurring once. The CDR3 is made up of 12 amino acids. Trimming at V came to 9 bases and at J to 7 bases, leaving 5 bases not matched to a gene. Findings of the study overall: In post-booster samples, most primary-vaccination clones reappeared (roughly 96% CD4, 70% to 90% CD8). There was a small share of clonotypes that showed up in both the CD4 and CD8 compartments.

The gene calls are TRBV12-3 or TRBV12-4 and TRBJ1-4, with 7 bases aligning to TRBD1. The sample in question was PBMCs, obtained approximately 20 days after the first yellow fever vaccination. The sequence was collected from a man aged 18 to 29 who received the YFV17D yellow fever vaccine. The CDR3 DNA reads as TGTGCCAGTCAGGGGGTCGCTGAAAAACTGTTTTTT. Translated, it gives CASQGVAEKLFF.